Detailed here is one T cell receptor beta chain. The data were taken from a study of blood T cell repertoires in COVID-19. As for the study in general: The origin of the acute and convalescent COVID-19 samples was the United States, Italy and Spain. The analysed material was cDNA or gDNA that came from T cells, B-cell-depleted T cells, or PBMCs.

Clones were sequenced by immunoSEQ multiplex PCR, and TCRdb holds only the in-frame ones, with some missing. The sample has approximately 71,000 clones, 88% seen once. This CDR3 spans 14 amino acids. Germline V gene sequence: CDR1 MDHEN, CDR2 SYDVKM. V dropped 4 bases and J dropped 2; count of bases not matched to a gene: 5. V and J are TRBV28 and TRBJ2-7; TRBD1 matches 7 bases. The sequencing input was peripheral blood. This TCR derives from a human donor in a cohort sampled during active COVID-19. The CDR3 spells CASSSGTAAYEQYF. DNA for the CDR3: TGTGCCAGCAGTTCCGGGACAGCAGCCTACGAGCAGTACTTC.